This T cell receptor (beta chain) stems from a study of PD-L1 blockade in urothelial cancer (dated by TCRdb to the late 2010s). In the study overall: Every patient began therapy at some point between 2013 and 2015 and was given atezolizumab 1,200 mg intravenously every 3 weeks. About 90% of the 29 patients were males with bladder-origin urothelial cancer, and about 60% of the roughly 29 reported a prior smoking history. Patients had an ECOG performance status of 0 or 1 and had received between 0 and 3 prior chemotherapy regimens. Blood samples were analyzed at 3 weeks after treatment start (second dose) and at 6 weeks after treatment start. Blood samples gave a median of roughly 150,000 T cells and tens of thousands of unique TCRs, with a median clonality of approximately 0.08. The study was an exploratory multi-omic analysis of somatic, immune and clinical correlates of response to PD-L1 blockade with atezolizumab in urothelial cancer. Pretreatment tumor samples and matched peripheral blood, collected serially before and after atezolizumab treatment, underwent TCR sequencing. Durable clinical benefit was defined as progression-free survival longer than 6 months, and TCR features were also tested against progression-free and overall survival. Whole exome sequencing and RNA sequencing of pretreatment tumors were performed alongside TCR sequencing in the same patients. Roughly 10 patients achieved durable clinical benefit and fewer than 25 did not. Over 28 patients had pretreatment blood TCR-seq, 24 had at least one posttreatment blood collection, and 24 had tumor TCR-seq.

Regarding this clone: Its binding antigen is unknown. No base quality values were provided; no much bigger clone lies one nucleotide off.

The junction carries 14 bases between V and J, which are trimmed by 1 base and 2 bases respectively. The CDR3, from cysteine to phenylalanine, totals 15 residues. The read is trimmed to its CDR3 DNA, 45 bases read in frame from base 1. The germline V gene supplies CDR1 SQVTM and CDR2 ANQGSEA. To estimate absolute template abundance from read counts, synthetic TCR analog templates were spiked into each PCR. The immunoSEQ assay used bias-controlled V and J gene primers to amplify TCRbeta CDR3 regions from genomic DNA. Sequencing of rearranged TCRbeta segments was performed at approximately 20X coverage. In the source study's methods: Sequencing errors were corrected by clustering, and CDR3s were annotated against IMGT so that V, D and J genes could be assigned. Downstream analyses used only productive TCRbeta rearrangements and left out out-of-frame or stop-codon sequences. Clonality was computed as one minus Shannon entropy normalized by the log of the number of unique productive sequences. Fisher's exact test with Benjamini-Hochberg correction, at a threshold of adjusted p below 0.01, was used to find clones that differed between time points or between blood and tumor. TCRdb limited this immuneACCESS table to in-frame rearrangements with V and J called. A share of clones is missing; checked studies link under half to unresolved V genes, and the rest is unexplained. Clone size and the V and J calls come from that table; the DNA yielded D and trimming. The sample records more than 40,000 clones, 82% of which are singletons. Roughly 1.9% of the sample belongs to the ten largest clones.

General study outcomes and caveats: A pretreatment peripheral blood TCR clonality below the median was linked to improved progression-free and overall survival. Because the sample size was small (n of about 27) and many exploratory analyses were performed, the results are intended to be hypothesis-generating. Patients with durable benefit showed greater expansion of tumor-associated TCR clones in peripheral blood 3 weeks after starting treatment (n of about 20, p = 0.022).

Taken with the paper, the label for time point translates to: pretreatment peripheral blood. The cohort comprised fewer than 35 patients with locally advanced or metastatic urothelial carcinoma treated at Memorial Sloan Kettering on a trial protocol. Peripheral blood mononuclear cells were collected pretreatment and during treatment, at between 1 and 8 total time points per patient. The Qiagen DNeasy Blood extraction kit was used to purify genomic DNA from total PBMCs and tumor samples. PBMCs were collected pretreatment and during treatment and were isolated and stored as previously described. Sample: PBMCs, taken around atezolizumab (anti-PD-L1) treatment. The chain couples TRBV29-1 to TRBJ2-5; the D gene is perhaps TRBD1, on 6 matching bases. The receptor was derived from a man between 50 and 59 years old with urothelial cancer. In nucleotides, the sequence is TGCAGCGTTGAAGCTCCGGGACACTATCAAGAGACCCAGTACTTC. This encodes CSVEAPGHYQETQYF.